The rows below give T cell receptor beta chains drawn from one sample of a study of T-cell reconstitution after alpha-beta-depleted transplantation in children. TCRdb re-called the PCR reads with MiXCR, one entry per CDR3 protein. This table holds 900,000 or so distinct CDR3 sequences, approximately 15% found once. This specimen consisted of PBMCs, mostly from graft donor cells, obtained 360 days after TCRalphabeta/CD19-depleted stem cell transplant. These receptors were obtained from a male patient aged 5 to 17 who had a stem cell transplant for acute lymphoblastic leukemia, so the T cells may come from the graft donor. Each CDR3 is given with its conserved first and last residue. D genes are given only for firm matches. Clone size is stated in some rows and not others, as once, few, many or a class when expanded.

abundance	d_gene	j_gene	v_gene	CDR3nt	CDR3aa
many	TRBD2	TRBJ2-3	TRBV14	TGTGCCAGCAGCCAAGATCTAGGACTAGCGGAGACAGATACGCAGTATTTT	CASSQDLGLAETDTQYF
many	NA	TRBJ2-3	TRBV7-2	TGTGCCAGCAGCTTAATCGGGAGTGACACAGATACGCAGTATTTT	CASSLIGSDTDTQYF
few	TRBD1	TRBJ1-2	TRBV5-1	TGCGCCAGCAGCCAACCACCCCACAGACAGGGAGGAGGCTACACCTTC	CASSQPPHRQGGGYTF
few	TRBD2	TRBJ2-1	TRBV7-6	TGTGCCAGCAGCTCTCTCCCCTCTAGCGGGAGTAGAAATGAGCAGTTCTTC	CASSSLPSSGSRNEQFF
many	NA	TRBJ2-5	TRBV10-3	TGTGCCATCAGTGAACGGGAGATGGGGGAGACCCAGTACTTC	CAISEREMGETQYF
NA	NA	TRBJ1-4	TRBV7-3	TGTGCCAGCAGCGTTAACGGTGCAACTAATGAAAAACTGTTTTTT	CASSVNGATNEKLFF
NA	NA	TRBJ2-3	TRBV5-1	TGCGCCAGCAGCCCCGGGACACCTACGCAGTATTTT	CASSPGTPTQYF
NA	NA	TRBJ2-3	TRBV24-1	TGTGCCACCAGTGTTCAGGGGACAGATACGCAGTATTTT	CATSVQGTDTQYF
few	TRBD1	TRBJ2-7	TRBV6-5	TGTGCCAGCAGTTACGGGGACAGCTTCTACGAGCAGTACTTC	CASSYGDSFYEQYF
NA	NA	TRBJ2-1	TRBV6-2/TRBV6-3	TGTGCCAGCAGTTACTCCGGGTGGGATGAGCAGTTCTTC	CASSYSGWDEQFF
few	TRBD1	TRBJ2-2	TRBV13	TGTGCCAGCAGCGCCACAGGGGTGAGCGGGGAGCTGTTTTTT	CASSATGVSGELFF
few	NA	TRBJ2-4	TRBV4-1	TGCGCCAGCAGCCAAGAGAACAGGGCTGTGCAAAACATTCAGTACTTC	CASSQENRAVQNIQYF
NA	TRBD1	TRBJ2-7	TRBV5-1	TGCGCCAGCAGCGAAGCCGGGACAGGGAAGTACGAGCAGTACTTC	CASSEAGTGKYEQYF
few	NA	TRBJ2-1	TRBV9	TGTGCCAGCAGCCCTCGGACAGCTTTAGAAAATGAGCAGTTCTTC	CASSPRTALENEQFF
NA	NA	TRBJ2-2	TRBV18	TGTGCCAGCTCACCGCAGGCTCGAGCGCTGAACACCGGGGAGCTGTTTTTT	CASSPQARALNTGELFF
many	TRBD2	TRBJ2-1	TRBV12-3/TRBV12-4	TGTGCCAGCAGTGACCCGACTAGCGGCCAGTTCTTC	CASSDPTSGQFF
many	NA	TRBJ1-4	TRBV27	TGTGCCAGCAGTTATATGGCAGCGGGAAAACTGTTTTTT	CASSYMAAGKLFF
few	NA	TRBJ2-7	TRBV4-2	TGTGCCAGCAGCCAAGGGTTGGGAGTAGTAGGGCCTTACGAGCAGTACTTC	CASSQGLGVVGPYEQYF
few	TRBD2	TRBJ2-2	TRBV25-1	TGTGCCAGCAGTGGGGCGGGAGTGACCGGGGAGCTGTTTTTT	CASSGAGVTGELFF
NA	TRBD1	TRBJ1-1	TRBV19	TGTGCCAGTAGTACCCGAGGACAGGTAGACACTGAAGCTTTCTTT	CASSTRGQVDTEAFF
few	TRBD1	TRBJ2-7	TRBV10-3	TGTGCCATCAGTGGACAACAGGGGGCGAAGAACGAGCAGTACTTC	CAISGQQGAKNEQYF
few	TRBD1	TRBJ1-5	TRBV7-8	TGTGCCAGCAGCTTAGATCGGACAGGAAATCAGCCCCAGCATTTT	CASSLDRTGNQPQHF
NA	NA	TRBJ2-7	TRBV3-1	TGTGCCAGCAGCCCCTGGGACAAATTTTACGAGCAGTACTTC	CASSPWDKFYEQYF